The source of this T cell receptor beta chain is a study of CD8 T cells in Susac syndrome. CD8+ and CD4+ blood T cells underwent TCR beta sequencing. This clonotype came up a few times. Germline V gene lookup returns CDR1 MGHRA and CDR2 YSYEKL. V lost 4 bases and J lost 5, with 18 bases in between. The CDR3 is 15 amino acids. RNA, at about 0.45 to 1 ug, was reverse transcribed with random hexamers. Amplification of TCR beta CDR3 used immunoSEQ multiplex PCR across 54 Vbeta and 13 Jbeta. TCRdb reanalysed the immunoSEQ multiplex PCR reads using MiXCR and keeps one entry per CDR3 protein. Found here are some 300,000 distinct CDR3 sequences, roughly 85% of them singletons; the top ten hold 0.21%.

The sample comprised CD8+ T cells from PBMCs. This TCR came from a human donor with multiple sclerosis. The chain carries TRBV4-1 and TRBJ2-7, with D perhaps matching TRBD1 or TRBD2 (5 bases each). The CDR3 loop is CASSPRDGAFDEQYF. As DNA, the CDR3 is TGCGCCAGCAGCCCCCGGGACGGCGCCTTCGACGAGCAGTACTTC.